These T cell receptor beta chains were read from a single sample in a study of cytomegalovirus exposure and HLA in healthy donors. Repertoires were generated with immunoSEQ multiplex PCR, while TCRdb's copy carries only in-frame clones and drops some. This table has 100,000 to 150,000 clones, about 89% appearing once. Sequenced input: PBMCs. These receptors were collected from a woman aged 18-29 years in good health and CMV-seronegative. Each CDR3 is given with its conserved first and last residue. D genes are given only for firm matches. Some rows have no size entry. The others give once, few or many, or a class for an expanded clone.

D: TRBD2; size: .; V: TRBV9; length: 15; J: TRBJ2-1; CDR3: CASSTSGSSYNEQFF; DNA: TGTGCCAGCAGCACTAGCGGGAGCTCCTACAATGAGCAGTTCTTC
D: .; size: .; V: TRBV28; length: 19; J: TRBJ1-5; CDR3: CASSLEGRGRTYSNQPQHF; DNA: TGTGCCAGCAGTTTAGAGGGCAGGGGACGAACTTATAGCAATCAGCCCCAGCATTTT
D: TRBD2; size: .; V: TRBV5-5; length: 16; J: TRBJ2-1; CDR3: CASSRGTSGSWDEQFF; DNA: TGTGCCAGCAGCCGTGGGACTAGCGGGAGTTGGGATGAGCAGTTCTTC
D: TRBD1; size: .; V: TRBV7-9; length: 15; J: TRBJ2-2; CDR3: CASSQGQGKIGELFF; DNA: TGTGCCAGCAGTCAGGGACAGGGAAAAATCGGGGAGCTGTTTTTT
D: TRBD1; size: .; V: TRBV6-5; length: 15; J: TRBJ1-1; CDR3: CASISKGGSDTEAFF; DNA: TGTGCCAGCATTTCGAAAGGGGGCTCGGACACTGAAGCTTTCTTT
D: TRBD2; size: .; V: TRBV19; length: 17; J: TRBJ2-7; CDR3: CASSDTNMGTSVYEQYF; DNA: TGTGCCAGTAGTGATACAAACATGGGGACTAGCGTTTACGAGCAGTACTTC
D: .; size: .; V: TRBV7-9; length: 12; J: TRBJ1-5; CDR3: CASSEGDQPQHF; DNA: TGTGCCAGCAGCGAGGGAGATCAGCCCCAGCATTTT
D: .; size: once; V: TRBV4-1; length: 16; J: TRBJ2-2; CDR3: CASSQEDRANTGELFF; DNA: TGCGCCAGCAGCCAAGAGGACAGAGCGAACACCGGGGAGCTGTTTTTT
D: TRBD1; size: .; V: TRBV20-1; length: 11; J: TRBJ2-7; CDR3: CSAETGGEQYF; DNA: TGCAGTGCCGAAACAGGGGGCGAGCAGTACTTC
D: TRBD1; size: .; V: TRBV18; length: 12; J: TRBJ2-7; CDR3: CASRDSSYEQYF; DNA: TGTGCCAGCCGGGACAGCTCCTACGAGCAGTACTTC
D: TRBD2; size: .; V: TRBV7-2; length: 15; J: TRBJ2-3; CDR3: CASSPLAGRTDTQYF; DNA: TGTGCCAGCAGCCCCCTAGCGGGGCGCACAGATACGCAGTATTTT
D: TRBD1; size: .; V: TRBV9; length: 15; J: TRBJ2-7; CDR3: CASSVGGTGRYEQYF; DNA: TGTGCCAGCAGCGTAGGTGGGACAGGACGCTACGAGCAGTACTTC
D: TRBD1; size: .; V: TRBV6-5; length: 14; J: TRBJ1-2; CDR3: CASRPNRGVGGYTF; DNA: TGTGCCAGCAGACCCAACAGGGGCGTGGGGGGCTACACCTTC
D: TRBD1; size: .; V: TRBV28; length: 15; J: TRBJ1-2; CDR3: CASSLSGTGVYGYTF; DNA: TGTGCCAGCAGTTTATCCGGGACAGGGGTTTATGGCTACACCTTC
D: TRBD1; size: .; V: TRBV30; length: 16; J: TRBJ1-1; CDR3: CAWSQTLRGPKAEAFF; DNA: TGTGCCTGGAGCCAGACGCTCAGGGGGCCTAAGGCTGAAGCTTTCTTT
D: .; size: .; V: TRBV28; length: 18; J: TRBJ1-1; CDR3: CASSNEPTEPDLDPEAFF; DNA: TGTGCCAGCAGCAATGAACCCACAGAGCCCGATCTCGACCCTGAAGCTTTCTTT
D: TRBD1; size: .; V: TRBV6-6; length: 15; J: TRBJ1-3; CDR3: CASSRRTGRGNTIYF; DNA: TGTGCCAGCAGTCGACGGACAGGGCGTGGAAACACCATATATTTT
D: TRBD2; size: once; V: TRBV13; length: 14; J: TRBJ2-7; CDR3: CASRKAGPSYEQYF; DNA: TGTGCCAGCAGGAAAGCGGGACCCTCCTACGAGCAGTACTTC
D: .; size: once; V: TRBV6-5; length: 14; J: TRBJ1-2; CDR3: CASSYGGPRYGYTF; DNA: TGTGCCAGCAGTTACGGGGGCCCTAGGTATGGCTACACCTTC
D: TRBD2; size: .; V: TRBV19; length: 16; J: TRBJ2-1; CDR3: CASSWDGGSSYNEQFF; DNA: TGTGCCAGTAGTTGGGACGGCGGGAGCTCCTACAATGAGCAGTTCTTC
D: .; size: .; V: TRBV7-3; length: 14; J: TRBJ2-7; CDR3: CASSSYGGVYEQYF; DNA: TGTGCCAGCAGCTCCTACGGAGGAGTCTACGAGCAGTACTTC
D: TRBD1; size: .; V: TRBV5-1; length: 15; J: TRBJ2-1; CDR3: CASSLGDRGHGEQFF; DNA: TGCGCCAGCAGCTTGGGTGACAGGGGGCACGGGGAGCAGTTCTTC
D: .; size: few; V: TRBV7-2; length: 12; J: TRBJ2-7; CDR3: CASSSNSYEQYF; DNA: TGTGCCAGCAGTTCTAATTCCTACGAGCAGTACTTC
D: .; size: .; V: TRBV13; length: 13; J: TRBJ2-3; CDR3: CASSQTSTDTQYF; DNA: TGTGCCAGCAGCCAGACTAGCACAGATACGCAGTATTTT
D: .; size: .; V: TRBV9; length: 14; J: TRBJ2-7; CDR3: CASSVGQGRGEQYF; DNA: TGTGCCAGCAGCGTAGGGCAAGGCAGGGGTGAGCAGTACTTC
D: .; size: .; V: TRBV28; length: 12; J: TRBJ2-3; CDR3: CALADSTDTQYF; DNA: TGTGCCTTAGCCGACAGCACAGATACGCAGTATTTT
D: .; size: .; V: TRBV5-6; length: 14; J: TRBJ1-5; CDR3: CASSWRGDNQPQHF; DNA: TGTGCCAGCAGCTGGCGGGGAGATAATCAGCCCCAGCATTTT
D: .; size: .; V: TRBV28; length: 12; J: TRBJ2-7; CDR3: CASSYQGYEQYF; DNA: TGTGCCAGCAGTTACCAGGGTTACGAGCAGTACTTC
D: TRBD1; size: .; V: TRBV5-5; length: 15; J: TRBJ2-7; CDR3: CASSPSGQDSYEQYF; DNA: TGTGCCAGCAGTCCATCCGGACAGGACTCCTACGAGCAGTACTTC
D: TRBD2; size: .; V: TRBV19; length: 15; J: TRBJ2-1; CDR3: CASRRSGRAYNEQFF; DNA: TGTGCCAGTAGACGTAGCGGGAGGGCCTACAATGAGCAGTTCTTC
D: TRBD1; size: .; V: TRBV2; length: 16; J: TRBJ1-1; CDR3: CASSADRGLSSAEAFF; DNA: TGTGCCAGCAGCGCTGACAGGGGGCTATCATCGGCTGAAGCTTTCTTT
D: .; size: .; V: TRBV5-1; length: 15; J: TRBJ2-3; CDR3: CASSTRQFSTDTQYF; DNA: TGCGCCAGCAGCACCAGACAGTTTAGCACAGATACGCAGTATTTT
D: TRBD2; size: .; V: TRBV18; length: 16; J: TRBJ2-5; CDR3: CASSLNGLAGGETQYF; DNA: TGTGCCAGCTCACTCAATGGACTAGCGGGAGGAGAGACCCAGTACTTC
D: TRBD2; size: .; V: TRBV5-4; length: 16; J: TRBJ2-7; CDR3: CASSLKVGGLADEQYF; DNA: TGTGCCAGCAGCTTGAAGGTGGGGGGACTAGCTGACGAGCAGTACTTC
D: .; size: few; V: TRBV5-4; length: 13; J: TRBJ1-5; CDR3: CASSLGPDQPQHF; DNA: TGTGCCAGCAGCTTGGGGCCTGATCAGCCCCAGCATTTT
D: TRBD2; size: .; V: TRBV29-1; length: 13; J: TRBJ2-7; CDR3: CSGASGRTSEQYF; DNA: TGCAGCGGAGCTAGCGGGAGAACAAGCGAGCAGTACTTC
D: .; size: .; V: TRBV10-1; length: 15; J: TRBJ2-2; CDR3: CASSVEGAPTGELFF; DNA: TGCGCCAGCAGTGTAGAGGGAGCCCCCACCGGGGAGCTGTTTTTT
D: TRBD2; size: .; V: TRBV27; length: 15; J: TRBJ2-7; CDR3: CASSLHGRALYEQYF; DNA: TGTGCCAGCAGTTTACACGGGAGGGCCCTCTACGAGCAGTACTTC
D: .; size: .; V: TRBV27; length: 16; J: TRBJ2-5; CDR3: CASSQGRGKVQETQYF; DNA: TGTGCCAGCAGTCAAGGCCGGGGAAAGGTTCAAGAGACCCAGTACTTC